Listed below are T cell receptor beta chains from one sample, sequenced in a study of blood T cell repertoires in COVID-19. Data came from immunoSEQ multiplex PCR; TCRdb stores just in-frame clones and leaves some out. The repertoire holds about 130,000 clones, with 79% as singletons. Input material: peripheral blood. The receptors were gathered from a woman in her seventies with COVID-19, enrolled during active disease. Both conserved end residues are part of each CDR3. A D gene is named only where the DNA matches it firmly. Expanded clones get a size class; other rows say once, few or many, or leave the size out.

size	D	J	V	DNA	CDR3
-	TRBD1	TRBJ1-6	TRBV2	TGTGCCAGCCTAGGACAGGGTAATTCACCCCTCCACTTT	CASLGQGNSPLHF
-	-	TRBJ1-3	TRBV1	TGCACCAGCAGCCAAGAGGGGGGACAGGGCTCCCTCTCTGGAAACACCATATATTTT	CTSSQEGGQGSLSGNTIYF
-	TRBD2	TRBJ2-1	TRBV15	TGTGCCACCAGCAGAGTCGGGGGGAAACATGAGCAGTTCTTC	CATSRVGGKHEQFF
-	TRBD2	TRBJ2-5	TRBV5-6	TGTGCCAGCAGCTTACTGACTAGCGGGGACTCAGGGGCCCAGTACTTC	CASSLLTSGDSGAQYF
-	TRBD1	TRBJ2-1	TRBV25-1	TGTGCCAGTGGGACAGGGGGTTGGAATGAGCAGTTCTTC	CASGTGGWNEQFF
many	TRBD1	TRBJ2-7	TRBV5-6	TGTGCCAGCAGCCTAGGGACAGGGGGCGGGTACGAGCAGTACTTC	CASSLGTGGGYEQYF
-	-	TRBJ1-4	TRBV3-1/TRBV3-2	TGTGCCAGCAGCTCCGTCCGCGTCAATGAAAAACTGTTTTTT	CASSSVRVNEKLFF
-	TRBD1	TRBJ1-5	TRBV6-5	TGTGCCAGCAGCGATGACAGGGGCCATCAGCCCCAGCATTTT	CASSDDRGHQPQHF
-	TRBD2	TRBJ2-3	TRBV15	TGTGCCACCAGCAGAGATCTTTACGCGGGGGGCACAGATACGCAGTATTTT	CATSRDLYAGGTDTQYF
once	-	TRBJ1-5	TRBV3-1/TRBV3-2	TGTGCCAGCAGCCCCTTGAGTAGCAATCAGCCCCAGCATTTT	CASSPLSSNQPQHF
-	-	TRBJ2-1	TRBV29-1	TGCAGCGTTGAAGATATAGGGAGTGAGCAGTTCTTC	CSVEDIGSEQFF
-	-	TRBJ1-3	TRBV9	TGTGCCAGCAGCCAAAGCCCGGGGGGTCCTGGAAACACCATATATTTT	CASSQSPGGPGNTIYF
-	TRBD1	TRBJ1-2	TRBV11-2	TGTGCCAGCAGCTTAGATCAGGGGGGCGGCTATGGCTACACCTTC	CASSLDQGGGYGYTF
-	-	TRBJ2-7	TRBV7-2	TGTGCCAGCAGCTTAGTGGGGCCCCGAATCACCTACGAGCAGTACTTC	CASSLVGPRITYEQYF